This T cell receptor beta chain was sequenced in a study of cytomegalovirus exposure and HLA in healthy donors. Study at large: There were around 100 million unique TCR beta sequences, drawn from roughly 200 million T cells, in an earlier analysis. The study's findings and limits: There were 160 or so TCR beta chains listed as cytomegalovirus-associated. In a later analysis, more than 15,000 TCR beta sequences were associated with HLA alleles at 0.05 false discovery rate. As a later analysis showed, several of the most significant clusters appeared to be linked to common viral pathogens.

Germline CDR1 SGHRS, CDR2 YFSETQ. The CDR3 is 19 residues long. As concerns this clone: What it binds is unknown.

Vbeta (60) and Jbeta (13) primers were used in the PCR. TCRdb keeps only in-frame clones here, not all; method: immunoSEQ multiplex PCR. This sample has approximately 150,000 clones, with 80% found just once. Material for sequencing was PBMCs. The chain joins TRBV5-1 to TRBJ2-5; 10 nucleotides agree with TRBD2. The last part of the DNA fits TRBJ2-7 better; the J call may be wrong. The sequence was collected from a man aged 18 to 30 in good health and CMV-seropositive. Written as DNA, the CDR3 is TGCGCCAGCAGCTTGGAGCGGGAGGGCCTCGGGCGCCGCAAAGACGAGCAGTACTTC. This codes for CASSLEREGLGRRKDEQYF.